The rows below give T cell receptor beta chains drawn from one sample of a study of blood T cell repertoires in COVID-19. Data came from immunoSEQ multiplex PCR; TCRdb stores just in-frame clones and leaves some out. This table holds 150,000 or so clones, approximately 84% found once. The sequenced sample consisted of PBMCs or T cells enriched from blood (not recorded which). These receptors came from a woman aged 40 to 50 with acute COVID-19. CDR3s include the opening cysteine and the closing phenylalanine or tryptophan. Fields, in order: V gene, D gene, J gene, clone size, CDR3 protein, CDR3 DNA. The D gene is left open where the match is weak. Part of the rows lack a size; the others show once, few, many or a class for expanded clones.

V gene: TRBV3-1/TRBV3-2; D gene: TRBD2; J gene: TRBJ2-7; clone size: .; CDR3 protein: CASSLGGGSYEQYF; CDR3 DNA: TGTGCCAGCAGCCTGGGGGGGGGCTCCTACGAGCAGTACTTC
V gene: TRBV5-1; D gene: TRBD2; J gene: TRBJ2-2; clone size: .; CDR3 protein: CASSLAWTSGSGYTGELFF; CDR3 DNA: TGCGCCAGCAGCCTGGCCTGGACTAGCGGGAGCGGTTACACCGGGGAGCTGTTTTTT
V gene: TRBV19; D gene: TRBD1; J gene: TRBJ2-2; clone size: .; CDR3 protein: CASSIRLTGSTGELFF; CDR3 DNA: TGTGCCAGTAGTATACGGCTGACAGGGAGCACCGGGGAGCTGTTTTTT
V gene: TRBV14; D gene: TRBD1; J gene: TRBJ1-2; clone size: .; CDR3 protein: CASSWDSTGGYGYTF; CDR3 DNA: TGTGCCAGCAGTTGGGACTCGACAGGGGGCTATGGCTACACCTTC
V gene: TRBV5-1; D gene: TRBD2; J gene: TRBJ2-1; clone size: .; CDR3 protein: CASSLAVSGSKQFF; CDR3 DNA: TGCGCCAGCAGCTTGGCCGTTAGCGGGAGTAAGCAGTTCTTC
V gene: TRBV5-1; D gene: TRBD1; J gene: TRBJ1-1; clone size: .; CDR3 protein: CASSLGLIGGNEAFF; CDR3 DNA: TGCGCCAGCAGCTTGGGTCTAATAGGGGGCAATGAAGCTTTCTTT
V gene: TRBV9; D gene: TRBD1; J gene: TRBJ2-7; clone size: once; CDR3 protein: CASSVAGTDSYEQYF; CDR3 DNA: TGTGCCAGCAGCGTAGCCGGGACAGACTCCTACGAGCAGTACTTC
V gene: TRBV11-3; D gene: TRBD2; J gene: TRBJ2-3; clone size: .; CDR3 protein: CASSLGREKADTQYF; CDR3 DNA: TGTGCCAGCAGCTTAGGGCGGGAGAAGGCAGATACGCAGTATTTT
V gene: TRBV7-6; D gene: .; J gene: TRBJ2-2; clone size: .; CDR3 protein: CASSAAGWDTGELFF; CDR3 DNA: TGTGCCAGCAGCGCCGCGGGGTGGGACACCGGGGAGCTGTTTTTT
V gene: TRBV4-2; D gene: TRBD2; J gene: TRBJ2-1; clone size: .; CDR3 protein: CASSQEKVGLAGVNEQFF; CDR3 DNA: TGTGCCAGCAGCCAAGAAAAGGTTGGACTAGCGGGGGTCAATGAGCAGTTCTTC
V gene: TRBV5-4; D gene: .; J gene: TRBJ2-5; clone size: .; CDR3 protein: CASSLDGVLGYETQYF; CDR3 DNA: TGTGCCAGCAGCTTAGACGGGGTGTTGGGGTATGAGACCCAGTACTTC
V gene: TRBV9; D gene: .; J gene: TRBJ2-3; clone size: .; CDR3 protein: CASSVGASGTDTQYF; CDR3 DNA: TGTGCCAGCAGCGTAGGGGCTAGCGGCACAGATACGCAGTATTTT
V gene: TRBV5-4; D gene: .; J gene: TRBJ1-3; clone size: .; CDR3 protein: CASSSDRGNTIYF; CDR3 DNA: TGTGCCAGCAGCTCGGACAGAGGAAACACCATATATTTT
V gene: TRBV19; D gene: TRBD1; J gene: TRBJ1-2; clone size: .; CDR3 protein: CATSTGLTYGYTF; CDR3 DNA: TGTGCCACCTCGACAGGGTTGACCTATGGCTACACCTTC
V gene: TRBV7-9; D gene: .; J gene: TRBJ2-6; clone size: .; CDR3 protein: CASSPDISGANVLTF; CDR3 DNA: TGTGCCAGCAGTCCCGACATTTCTGGGGCCAACGTCCTGACTTTC
V gene: TRBV5-1; D gene: .; J gene: TRBJ1-3; clone size: few; CDR3 protein: CASRRAGPGNTIYF; CDR3 DNA: TGCGCCAGCAGAAGGGCAGGGCCTGGAAACACCATATATTTT
V gene: TRBV28; D gene: .; J gene: TRBJ2-2; clone size: .; CDR3 protein: CASSSSGPNTGELFF; CDR3 DNA: .
V gene: TRBV7-3; D gene: TRBD1; J gene: TRBJ1-5; clone size: .; CDR3 protein: CASSLRQGRDQPQHF; CDR3 DNA: TGTGCCAGCAGCTTAAGACAGGGAAGGGATCAGCCCCAGCATTTT
V gene: TRBV18; D gene: TRBD2; J gene: TRBJ2-1; clone size: .; CDR3 protein: CASSITSGAPRDDEQFF; CDR3 DNA: TGTGCCAGCTCAATAACTAGCGGGGCCCCTCGGGACGATGAGCAGTTCTTC
V gene: TRBV9; D gene: .; J gene: TRBJ1-1; clone size: .; CDR3 protein: CASSPYPVIEAFF; CDR3 DNA: TGTGCCAGCAGCCCCTACCCGGTGATCGAAGCTTTCTTT
V gene: TRBV5-1; D gene: .; J gene: TRBJ2-7; clone size: few; CDR3 protein: CASSQGQGGGEQYF; CDR3 DNA: TGCGCCAGCAGTCAAGGACAGGGCGGGGGCGAGCAGTACTTC
V gene: TRBV27; D gene: .; J gene: TRBJ2-2; clone size: once; CDR3 protein: CASSLRRLENTGELFF; CDR3 DNA: TGTGCCAGCAGTTTAAGGAGACTAGAGAACACCGGGGAGCTGTTTTTT
V gene: TRBV24-1; D gene: TRBD2; J gene: TRBJ2-5; clone size: .; CDR3 protein: CATSDFGSGSETQYF; CDR3 DNA: TGTGCCACCAGTGATTTCGGTAGCGGGAGCGAGACCCAGTACTTC
V gene: TRBV28; D gene: .; J gene: TRBJ2-7; clone size: .; CDR3 protein: CASRKTGSSYEQYF; CDR3 DNA: TGTGCCAGTCGTAAAACAGGGAGCTCCTACGAGCAGTACTTC
V gene: TRBV15; D gene: TRBD2; J gene: TRBJ2-1; clone size: .; CDR3 protein: CATSRPMGLAGSRNEQFF; CDR3 DNA: TGTGCCACCAGCAGGCCTATGGGACTAGCGGGATCTCGCAATGAGCAGTTCTTC
V gene: TRBV10-3; D gene: TRBD2; J gene: TRBJ2-1; clone size: .; CDR3 protein: CAIRGLTSGSGYNEQFF; CDR3 DNA: TGTGCCATCAGGGGGCTGACTAGCGGGAGTGGGTACAATGAGCAGTTCTTC
V gene: TRBV2; D gene: .; J gene: TRBJ1-1; clone size: .; CDR3 protein: CASTAVRAEAFF; CDR3 DNA: TGTGCCAGCACTGCGGTTCGGGCTGAAGCTTTCTTT
V gene: TRBV6-5; D gene: .; J gene: TRBJ1-4; clone size: .; CDR3 protein: CASRTGLTNEKLFF; CDR3 DNA: TGTGCCAGCAGAACAGGGCTCACTAATGAAAAACTGTTTTTT